This TCR beta chain is drawn from a study of monozygotic twins with inflammatory bowel disease (dated 2019 in TCRdb). For the study in its entirety: The complete study included about 28 monozygotic twin pairs: 19 IBD-discordant Danish pairs and nine German pairs, of which four were IBD-concordant and five were IBD-discordant. Disease-associated traits were sought mainly through comparisons between IBD patients and their genetically identical healthy co-twins within discordant pairs. Each individual had, on average, about 151 000 unique TCRalpha sequences and 181 000 unique TCRbeta sequences available for analysis.

Study-wide findings and limitations: Distinction between different T cell subtypes could not be achieved in the analysis. IBD patients shared fewer clonotypes with other individuals than healthy twins did, most markedly in patients showing signs of disease activity. TCRbeta repertoire diversity, by inverse Simpson index, was decreased in IBD patients compared with their healthy co-twins. The results gave no support for a single strong signal or clonotype linked to IBD. Background noise and inter-individual variability may have been introduced into the repertoires by the differing immunosuppressive treatments among patients. No difference in repertoire similarity was observed between concordant and discordant twins, possibly owing to limited statistical power.

From each donor, a roughly 2.5 ml peripheral blood sample was drawn into PAXgene tubes and stored at -80 degrees C. Without T cell sorting, total RNA was isolated from whole blood using the PAXgene blood miRNA kit on an automated QIAcube. Peripheral blood from monozygotic twin pairs concordant or discordant for inflammatory bowel disease was subjected to deep TCRalpha and TCRbeta repertoire profiling with unique molecular barcoding. Smoking habits were recorded for all twin pairs, and individuals were classified as current, former or never smokers. Receptor amplification or capture employed 5' RACE. The input for every TCR library was around 4,000 ng of total RNA. For each sample, cDNA synthesis with SMARTScribe reverse transcriptase was split into eight separate reactions. During cDNA synthesis, template switching was used to introduce unique molecular identifiers that contained a 6-nucleotide sample barcode. TCRalpha and TCRbeta cDNA was amplified in two nested PCRs of roughly 16 and 10 cycles, and bead purification was carried out after each PCR. Before amplification, the cDNA was treated with uracil DNA-glycosylase and purified using the QIAquick PCR purification kit. The second PCR added Illumina TruSeq-compatible adapters along with sample-specific barcodes. TapeStation and Qubit were used to check library quality and concentration, and 4 to 6 ng of each library went into the pool. Sequencing of pooled libraries was carried out on an Illumina HiSeq2500 single-index Rapid Run using 2 x 100 bp reads and custom sequencing primers. The original pipeline was this. MiGEC version 1.2.6 was used for UMI-based consensus assembly to correct PCR and sequencing errors. MiXCR version 2.1.1 handled V(D)J alignment, clonotype assembly and CDR3 extraction. Gene usage, clonotype sharing and MAIT/NKT TCR abundance were normalised by analysing the top 1000, 10 000 and 20 000 clonotypes per sample. Diversity was computed as the inverse Simpson index with the vegan R package after downsampling to 27 000 UMIs. Paired Mann-Whitney U tests on discordant twin pairs were used, with Benjamini-Hochberg multiple-testing correction. After TCRdb reprocessed the reads, each CDR3 protein sequence was kept as one row, without DNA. The V and J calls come from TCRdb's annotation, not from the publication. The sample table gives about 350,000 distinct CDR3 sequences. Together, the top ten hold 2% to 2.5% of the sample.

As concerns this clonotype: Its antigen target is currently unknown.

The CDR3, from cysteine to phenylalanine, totals 15 residues. The coding DNA is unavailable. The CDR1 and CDR2 encoded by the germline V gene are SQVTM and ANQGSEA. Specimen: blood. The sequence is built from TRBV29-1 and TRBJ2-3; TCRdb's assignment of TRBD2 cannot be checked, as there is no DNA. The clonotype was recovered from a human donor with ulcerative colitis or Crohn's disease, or a healthy co-twin of an affected twin (not recorded which). The CDR3 sequence is CSVELAGEITDTQYF.